What follows are 15 T cell receptor beta chains derived from one specimen sequenced in a study of blood T cell repertoires in COVID-19. Sequencing used immunoSEQ multiplex PCR; TCRdb keeps in-frame clones, though not all of them. Counted here are 310,000 or so clones, roughly 87% occurring once; the ten biggest clones make up around 9.3%. Input material: PBMCs or T cells enriched from blood (not recorded which). Every receptor here comes from a woman younger than 35 who had recovered from COVID-19.

This clone was seen a handful of times. The junction shows a germline mismatch at one end, possibly a read error. This sequence joins TRBV2 and TRBJ1-2; tentative D call: TRBD1 (5 bases). Germline V gene data show CDR1 as SNHLY and CDR2 as FYNNEI. CDR3 size: 11 residues. The CDR3 DNA sequence: TGTGCCAGCAGTGAACCGGGGGAAGTCCTCTTC. Its translation: CASSEPGEVLF.

V gene TRBV3-1 (or the pseudogene TRBV3-2) combines with J gene TRBJ1-5, with 8 bases aligning to TRBD1. The CDR3 is 15 residues long. Losses at the gene ends were 4 bases for V and 5 bases for J; bases not matched to a gene: 7. Germline V gives CDR1 LGHDT, CDR2 YNNKEL (reference sequence). In nucleotides, the CDR3 is TGTGCCAGCAGCCCCTTCAGGGGGCCGGATCAGCCCCAGCATTTT. This gives the protein CASSPFRGPDQPQHF.

Concerning this clone: The sample has other DNA sequences that encode this CDR3 too. The J gene is TRBJ1-1, the V gene TRBV19; D may be TRBD1 (5 bases). The CDR3 extends over 13 amino acids. Germline CDR1 LNHDA, CDR2 SQIVND (reference sequence). V gave up 6 bases and J gave up 2 bases, with 10 bases separating them. In DNA form, the CDR3 reads TGTGCCAGTAGCTTTACAGGAAACACTGAAGCTTTCTTT. Protein product: CASSFTGNTEAFF. Supplemented by reference TRBV19 and TRBJ1-1, the full variable domain reads DGGITQSPKYLFRKEGQNVTLSCEQNLNHDAMYWYRQDPGQGLRLIYYSQIVNDFQKGDIAEGYSVSREKKESFPLTVTSAQKNPTAFYLCASSFTGNTEAFFGQGTRLTVV.

The chain employs TRBV18 and TRBJ2-1; the D is unclear. The germline V and J ends were trimmed by 3 bases and 0 bases, with 9 bases remaining between them. There are 15 residues in the CDR3. Germline loops: CDR1 KGHSH, CDR2 LQKENI. Here the CDR3 reads CASSPTVSSYNEQFF. CDR3 nucleotide sequence: TGTGCCAGCTCACCTACAGTGAGCTCCTACAATGAGCAGTTCTTC.

This chain links TRBV11-2 with TRBJ1-3; no reliable D call. The CDR3 covers 15 residues. CDR1 SGHAT and CDR2 FQNNGV come from the germline V gene. V was cut by 1 base and J by 3 bases, with 10 bases left in between. For the CDR3, the DNA is TGTGCCAGCAGCTTAGGCGGGGTTGATGGAAACACCATATATTTT. Translated, it gives CASSLGGVDGNTIYF. The entire variable domain, with the rest obtained from reference TRBV11-2 and TRBJ1-3, is as follows: EAGVAQSPRYKIIEKRQSVAFWCNPISGHATLYWYQQILGQGPKLLIQFQNNGVVDDSQLPKDRFSAERLKGVDSTLKIQPAKLEDSAVYLCASSLGGVDGNTIYFGEGSWLTVV.

The V call is TRBV4-3, the J call TRBJ2-4; weak D call: TRBD1 (6 bases). Germline CDR1 and CDR2: LGHNA and YSLEER. The CDR3 covers 16 residues. V was trimmed by 0 bases and J by 7 bases, leaving 16 bases between them. In DNA, the CDR3 is TGCGCCAGCAGCCAAGATCCGACAGGTCCCCCGAACATTCAGTACTTC. Residues: CASSQDPTGPPNIQYF.

V gene TRBV6-5 combines with J gene TRBJ2-7, with 14 bases aligning to TRBD2. The CDR3 is made up of 15 amino acids. Germline-derived CDR1 and CDR2 are MNHEY and SVGAGI. J was trimmed by 5 bases and V by 5 bases; bases with no gene match: 5. The CDR3 nucleotides read TGTGCCAGCAGTCCGGGACTAGCGGGGGTCCACGAGCAGTACTTC. It translates to CASSPGLAGVHEQYF.

The chain employs TRBV20-1 and TRBJ1-1; no clear D gene. Looked up from germline, CDR1 is DFQATT and CDR2 is SNEGSKA (reference sequence). CDR3 length: 11 amino acids. V was clipped by 8 bases and J by 6 bases, with 13 bases between them. In DNA, the CDR3 is TGCAGTCGCGGACTCGGGTCTGAAGCTTTCTTT. This codes for CSRGLGSEAFF.

This rearrangement joins TRBV7-2 to TRBJ2-1; 11 bases are shared with TRBD2. Germline loops: CDR1 SGHTA, CDR2 FQGNSA. Trimming took 5 bases from V and 2 from J; bases not matched to a gene: 8. CDR3 length: 17 amino acids. CDR3 in DNA: TGTGCCAGCAGCCTCAATAGGGGACTAGCGGCCTACAATGAGCAGTTCTTC. This sequence encodes CASSLNRGLAAYNEQFF.

The chain carries TRBV7-6 and TRBJ1-2; the D is unclear. Germline V gene data show CDR1 as SGHVS and CDR2 as FNYEAQ. V lost 0 bases and J lost 3, with 11 bases in between. The CDR3 runs to 15 residues. CDR3 in DNA: TGTGCCAGCAGCTTAGCATCATGGCCAGACTATGGCTACACCTTC. This gives the protein CASSLASWPDYGYTF.

The chain uses TRBV11-2 and TRBJ1-2; D remains ambiguous. The germline V gene has CDR1 SGHAT and CDR2 FQNNGV. The V and J ends lost 4 bases and 2 bases respectively, with 14 bases between them. This CDR3 spans 15 amino acids. CDR3 residues: CASSSPRDINYGYTF. The DNA for the CDR3 is TGTGCCAGCAGCTCCCCCCGGGATATCAACTATGGCTACACCTTC.

This chain links TRBV28 with TRBJ1-1; D ambiguous. The germline CDR1 and CDR2 sequences are MDHEN and SYDVKM. V dropped 5 bases and J dropped 4 bases, with 14 bases sitting between them. The CDR3 contains 14 residues. The CDR3 region has the DNA TGTGCCAGCAGTGCAACACCGGGGAGCACTGAAGCTTTCTTT. It specifies CASSATPGSTEAFF.

The chain links TRBV5-4 to TRBJ1-1; D is perhaps TRBD1 (5 bases). Trimming pared 4 bases from V and 8 bases from J, leaving 12 bases between. Germline assignment: CDR1 SGHNT and CDR2 YYREEE (reference sequence). CDR3 length: 12 amino acids. For the CDR3, the DNA is TGTGCCAGCAGCATTGGGGCGGTGGAAGCTTTCTTT. Amino acids: CASSIGAVEAFF.

This rearrangement joins TRBV28 to TRBJ1-2, with TRBD1 as a possible D gene (6 bases). Deletions cut 3 bases from V and 13 bases from J, with 21 bases between. The CDR3 is 14 residues long. From germline, CDR1 is MDHEN and CDR2 SYDVKM. CDR3 loop: CASSLGATGVFITF. The DNA for the CDR3 is TGTGCCAGCAGTTTGGGCGCGACAGGCGTGTTCATCACCTTC.

The sample holds one count of this clone. V gene TRBV27 combines with J gene TRBJ1-1; D is unclear. The V gene's germline CDR1 is MNHEY and CDR2 SMNVEV (reference sequence). The CDR3 length is 13 residues. V lost 3 bases, J lost 7 bases, and 12 bases lay in between. Here the CDR3 reads CASSFRPTYEAFF. The CDR3 DNA follows: TGTGCCAGCAGTTTTCGTCCGACATATGAAGCTTTCTTT.